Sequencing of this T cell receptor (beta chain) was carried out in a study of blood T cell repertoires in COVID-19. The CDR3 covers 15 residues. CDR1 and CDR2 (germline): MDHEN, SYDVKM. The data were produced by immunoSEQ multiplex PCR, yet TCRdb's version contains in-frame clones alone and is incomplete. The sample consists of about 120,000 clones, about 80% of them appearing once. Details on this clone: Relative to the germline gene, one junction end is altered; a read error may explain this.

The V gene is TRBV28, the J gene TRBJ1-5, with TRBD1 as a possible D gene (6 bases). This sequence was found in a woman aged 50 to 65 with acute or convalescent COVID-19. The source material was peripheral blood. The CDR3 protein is CASSFSQGLDQPQHF. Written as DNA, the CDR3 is TGTGCTAGCAGTTTCTCGCAGGGGCTGGATCAGCCCCAGCATTTT.